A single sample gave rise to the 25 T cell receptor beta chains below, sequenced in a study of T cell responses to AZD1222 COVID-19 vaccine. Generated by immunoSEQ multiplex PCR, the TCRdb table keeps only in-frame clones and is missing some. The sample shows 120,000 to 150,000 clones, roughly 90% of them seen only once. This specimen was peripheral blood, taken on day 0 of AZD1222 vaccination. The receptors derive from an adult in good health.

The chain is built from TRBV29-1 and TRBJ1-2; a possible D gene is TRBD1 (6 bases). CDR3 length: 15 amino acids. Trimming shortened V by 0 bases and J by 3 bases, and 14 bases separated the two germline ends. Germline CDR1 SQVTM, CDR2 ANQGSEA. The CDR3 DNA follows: TGCAGCGTTGAAGATTTTAACGGGGGCTACTATGGCTACACCTTC. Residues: CSVEDFNGGYYGYTF. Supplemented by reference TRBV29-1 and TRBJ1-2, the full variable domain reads SAVISQKPSRDICQRGTSLTIQCQVDSQVTMMFWYRQQPGQSLTLIATANQGSEATYESGFVIDKFPISRPNLTFSTLTVSNMSPEDSSIYLCSVEDFNGGYYGYTFGSGTRLTVV.

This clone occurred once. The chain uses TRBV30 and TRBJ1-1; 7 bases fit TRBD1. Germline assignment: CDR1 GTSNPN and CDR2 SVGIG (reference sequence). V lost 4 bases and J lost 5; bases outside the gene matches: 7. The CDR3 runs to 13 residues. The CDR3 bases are TGTGCCTGGATAAGCAGGGGGAAGACTGAAGCTTTCTTT. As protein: CAWISRGKTEAFF.

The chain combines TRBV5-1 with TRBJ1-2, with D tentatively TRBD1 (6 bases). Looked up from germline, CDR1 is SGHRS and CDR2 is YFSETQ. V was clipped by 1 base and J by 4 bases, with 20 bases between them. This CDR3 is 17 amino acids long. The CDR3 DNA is TGCGCCAGCAGCTTGTGGGGAATGGGGGCACAGGCCTATGGCTACACCTTC. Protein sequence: CASSLWGMGAQAYGYTF.

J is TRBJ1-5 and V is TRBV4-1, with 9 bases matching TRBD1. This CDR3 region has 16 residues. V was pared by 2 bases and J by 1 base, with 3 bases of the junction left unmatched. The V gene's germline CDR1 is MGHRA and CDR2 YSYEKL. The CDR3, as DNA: TGCGCCAGCAGCCAAACAGGGGGCGTCAGCAATCAGCCCCAGCATTTT. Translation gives CASSQTGGVSNQPQHF.

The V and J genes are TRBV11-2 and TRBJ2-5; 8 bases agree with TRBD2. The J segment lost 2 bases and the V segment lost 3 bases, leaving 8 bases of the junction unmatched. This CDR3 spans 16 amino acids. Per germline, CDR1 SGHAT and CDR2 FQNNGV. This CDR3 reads CASSFGRTSGQETQYF. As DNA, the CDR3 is TGTGCCAGCAGCTTTGGGCGAACTAGCGGTCAAGAGACCCAGTACTTC.

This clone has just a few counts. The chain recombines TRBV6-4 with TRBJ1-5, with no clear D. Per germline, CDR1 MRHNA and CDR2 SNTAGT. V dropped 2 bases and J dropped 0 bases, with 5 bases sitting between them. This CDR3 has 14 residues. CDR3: CASSDSYSNQPQHF. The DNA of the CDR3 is TGTGCCAGCAGTGACAGTTATAGCAATCAGCCCCAGCATTTT.

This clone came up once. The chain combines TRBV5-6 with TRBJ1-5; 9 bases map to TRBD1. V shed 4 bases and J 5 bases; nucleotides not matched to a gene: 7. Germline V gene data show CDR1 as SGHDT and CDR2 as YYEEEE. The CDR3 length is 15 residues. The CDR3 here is CASSTRDRAYQPQHF. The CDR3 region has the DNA TGTGCCAGCAGCACCCGGGACAGGGCTTATCAGCCCCAGCATTTT.

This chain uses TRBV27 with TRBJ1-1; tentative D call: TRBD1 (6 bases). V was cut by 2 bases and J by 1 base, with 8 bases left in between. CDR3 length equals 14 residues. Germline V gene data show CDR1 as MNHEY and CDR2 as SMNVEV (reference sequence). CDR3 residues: CASSLQGKNTEAFF. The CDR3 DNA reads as TGTGCCAGCAGTTTACAGGGGAAGAACACTGAAGCTTTCTTT.

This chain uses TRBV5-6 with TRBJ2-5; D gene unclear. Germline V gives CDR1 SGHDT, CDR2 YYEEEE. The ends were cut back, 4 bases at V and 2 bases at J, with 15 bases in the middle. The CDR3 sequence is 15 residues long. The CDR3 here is CASSPVGRPQETQYF. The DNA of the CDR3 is TGTGCCAGCAGCCCGGTAGGTAGGCCACAAGAGACCCAGTACTTC.

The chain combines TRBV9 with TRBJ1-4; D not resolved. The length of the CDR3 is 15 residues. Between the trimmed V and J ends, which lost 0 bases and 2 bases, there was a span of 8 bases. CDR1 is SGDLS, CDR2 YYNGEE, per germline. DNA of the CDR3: TGTGCCAGCAGCGTAGCCGGGGTGACTAATGAAAAACTGTTTTTT. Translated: CASSVAGVTNEKLFF.

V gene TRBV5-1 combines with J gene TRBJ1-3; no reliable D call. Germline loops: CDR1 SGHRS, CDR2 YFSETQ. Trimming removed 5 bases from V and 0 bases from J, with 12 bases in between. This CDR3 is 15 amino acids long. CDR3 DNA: TGCGCCAGCAGTAGCGGACTGATCTCTGGAAACACCATATATTTT. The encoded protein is CASSSGLISGNTIYF.

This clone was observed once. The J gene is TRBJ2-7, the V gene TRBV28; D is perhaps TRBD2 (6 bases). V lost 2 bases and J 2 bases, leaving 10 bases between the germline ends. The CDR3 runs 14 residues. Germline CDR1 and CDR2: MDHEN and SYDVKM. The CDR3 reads CASSLREPPYEQYF. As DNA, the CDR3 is TGTGCCAGCAGTTTACGGGAGCCCCCCTACGAGCAGTACTTC.

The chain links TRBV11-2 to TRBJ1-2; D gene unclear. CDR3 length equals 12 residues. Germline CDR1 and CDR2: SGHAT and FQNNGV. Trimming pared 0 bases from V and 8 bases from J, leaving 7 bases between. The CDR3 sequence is CASSLDQRGYTF. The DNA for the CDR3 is TGTGCCAGCAGCTTAGATCAAAGGGGCTACACCTTC.

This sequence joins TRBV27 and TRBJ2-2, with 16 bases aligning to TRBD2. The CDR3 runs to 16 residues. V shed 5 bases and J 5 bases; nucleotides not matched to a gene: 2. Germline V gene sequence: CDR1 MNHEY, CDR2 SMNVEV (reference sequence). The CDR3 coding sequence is TGTGCCAGCAGTACGGGACTAGCGGGAGGGACCGGGGAGCTGTTTTTT. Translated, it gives CASSTGLAGGTGELFF.

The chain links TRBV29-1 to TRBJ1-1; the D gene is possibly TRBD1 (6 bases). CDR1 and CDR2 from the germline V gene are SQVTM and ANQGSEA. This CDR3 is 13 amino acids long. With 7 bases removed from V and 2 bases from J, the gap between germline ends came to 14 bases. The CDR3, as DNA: TGCAGCGGCCGGACAGCGTATAACACTGAAGCTTTCTTT. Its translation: CSGRTAYNTEAFF.

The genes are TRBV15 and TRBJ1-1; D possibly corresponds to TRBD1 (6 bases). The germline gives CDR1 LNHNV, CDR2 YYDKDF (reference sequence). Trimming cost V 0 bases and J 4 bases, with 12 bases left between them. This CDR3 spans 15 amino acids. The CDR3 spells CATSREGRGGTEAFF. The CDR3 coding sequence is TGTGCCACCAGCAGAGAGGGCAGGGGAGGCACTGAAGCTTTCTTT.

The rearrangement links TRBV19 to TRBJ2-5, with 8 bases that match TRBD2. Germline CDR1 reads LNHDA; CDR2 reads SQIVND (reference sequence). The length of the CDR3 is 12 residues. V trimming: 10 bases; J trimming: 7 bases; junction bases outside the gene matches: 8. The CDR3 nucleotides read TGTGCCACTAGCCGTGCGGGGGGGACCCAGTACTTC. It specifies CATSRAGGTQYF.

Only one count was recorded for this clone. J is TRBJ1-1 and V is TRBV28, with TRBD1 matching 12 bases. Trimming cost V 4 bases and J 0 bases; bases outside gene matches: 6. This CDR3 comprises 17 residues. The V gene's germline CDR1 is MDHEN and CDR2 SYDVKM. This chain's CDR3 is CASSSTGTGGMNTEAFF. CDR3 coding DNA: TGTGCCAGCAGTTCAACCGGGACAGGGGGCATGAACACTGAAGCTTTCTTT.

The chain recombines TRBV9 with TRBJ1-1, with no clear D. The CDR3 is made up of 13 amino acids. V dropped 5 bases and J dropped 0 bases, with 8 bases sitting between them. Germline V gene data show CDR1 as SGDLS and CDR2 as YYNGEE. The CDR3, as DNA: TGTGCCAGCAGAGGACCGATGAACACTGAAGCTTTCTTT. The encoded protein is CASRGPMNTEAFF.

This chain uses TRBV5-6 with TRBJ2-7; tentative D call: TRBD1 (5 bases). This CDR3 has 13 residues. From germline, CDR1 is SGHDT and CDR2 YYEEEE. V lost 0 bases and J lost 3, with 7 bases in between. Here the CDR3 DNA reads TGTGCCAGCAGCTTGGGAACAGGCTACGAGCAGTACTTC. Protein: CASSLGTGYEQYF.

The CDR3 sequence is CASSSTYIPGRSSYEQYF. CDR3 nucleotides: TGCGCCAGCAGCTCGACGTACATTCCGGGACGCTCCTCCTACGAGCAGTACTTC. J is TRBJ2-7 and V is TRBV5-1, with D possibly being TRBD1 or TRBD2 (5 bases each). Germline V lookup: CDR1 SGHRS, CDR2 YFSETQ. The CDR3 runs 18 residues. V was clipped by 3 bases and J by 0 bases, with 22 bases between them.

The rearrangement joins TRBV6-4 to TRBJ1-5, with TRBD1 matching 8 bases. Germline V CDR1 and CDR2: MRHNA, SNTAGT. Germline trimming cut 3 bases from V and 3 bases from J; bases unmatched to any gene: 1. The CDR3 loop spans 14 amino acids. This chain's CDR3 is CASSEQGDNQPQHF. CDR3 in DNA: TGTGCCAGCAGTGAACAGGGGGACAATCAGCCCCAGCATTTT.

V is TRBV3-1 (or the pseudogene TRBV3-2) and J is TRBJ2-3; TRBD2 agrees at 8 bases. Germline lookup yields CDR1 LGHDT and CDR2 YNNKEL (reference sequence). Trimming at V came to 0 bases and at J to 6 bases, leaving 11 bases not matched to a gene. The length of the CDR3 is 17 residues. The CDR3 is CASSQESPSGWLDTQYF. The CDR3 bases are TGTGCCAGCAGCCAAGAGTCCCCTAGCGGGTGGCTGGATACGCAGTATTTT.

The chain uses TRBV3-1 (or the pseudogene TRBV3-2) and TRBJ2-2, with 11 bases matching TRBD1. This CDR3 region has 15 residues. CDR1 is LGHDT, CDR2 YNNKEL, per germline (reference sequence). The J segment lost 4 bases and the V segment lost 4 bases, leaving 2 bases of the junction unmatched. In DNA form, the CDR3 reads TGTGCCAGCAGCCGTGGGACAGGGGGCACCGGGGAGCTGTTTTTT. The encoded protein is CASSRGTGGTGELFF.

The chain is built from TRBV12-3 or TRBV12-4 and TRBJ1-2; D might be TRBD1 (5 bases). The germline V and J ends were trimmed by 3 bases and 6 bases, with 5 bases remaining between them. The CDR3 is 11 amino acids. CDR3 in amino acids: CASSLGHGYTF. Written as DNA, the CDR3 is TGTGCCAGCAGTTTGGGACATGGCTACACCTTC.